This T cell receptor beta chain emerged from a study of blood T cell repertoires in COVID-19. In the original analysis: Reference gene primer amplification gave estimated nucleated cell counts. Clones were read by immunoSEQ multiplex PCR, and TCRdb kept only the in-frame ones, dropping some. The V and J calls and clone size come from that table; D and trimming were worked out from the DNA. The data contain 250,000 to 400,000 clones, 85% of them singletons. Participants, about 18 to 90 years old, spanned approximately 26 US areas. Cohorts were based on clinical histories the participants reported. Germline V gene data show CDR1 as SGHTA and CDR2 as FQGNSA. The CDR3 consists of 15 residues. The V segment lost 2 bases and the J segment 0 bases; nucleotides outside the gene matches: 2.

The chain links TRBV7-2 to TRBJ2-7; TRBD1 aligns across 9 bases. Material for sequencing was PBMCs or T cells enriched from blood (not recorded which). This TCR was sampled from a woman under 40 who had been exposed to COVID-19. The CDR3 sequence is CASSLKGQGSYEQYF. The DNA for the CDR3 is TGTGCCAGCAGCTTAAAGGGACAGGGCTCCTACGAGCAGTACTTC.